This paragraph reports one T cell receptor (beta chain). Its cognate antigen is unknown. Primers: 60 Vbeta forward and 13 Jbeta reverse. Only in-frame clones appear in the TCRdb table, and some are missing; sequencing was by immunoSEQ multiplex PCR. The table includes about 270,000 clones, 72% detected once. Samples came from healthy bone marrow donors. This entry is derived from a study of cytomegalovirus exposure and HLA in healthy donors. Study outcomes and limitations: The authors assumed roughly uniform sequencing depth across donors for presence/absence analyses. Among the CMV-associated chains, three were confirmed in vitro as specific for CMV antigens.

The CDR3 runs to 16 residues. Germline V gene lookup returns CDR1 SGHTA and CDR2 FQGNSA. The junction had 10 bases not matched to a gene; V was cut back by 2 bases and J by 6 bases. J is TRBJ1-3 and V is TRBV7-2; 7 bases map to TRBD1. The clonotype was recovered from a female donor in good health and CMV-seronegative. The sequenced sample was PBMCs. The CDR3, as DNA: TGTGCCAGCAGCTTAAATTCCGGGACAGCGCAAAACACCATATATTTT. Amino acid sequence: CASSLNSGTAQNTIYF.